The 16 T cell receptor beta chains reported below all come from one sample, sequenced in a study of blood T cell repertoires in COVID-19. The repertoire was sequenced with immunoSEQ multiplex PCR; TCRdb's copy has only in-frame clones and lacks some. The sample records hundreds of thousands of clones, 65% to 90% being singletons. The specimen sequenced was PBMCs or T cells enriched from blood (not recorded which). These receptors were obtained from a man aged 30 to 45 who had recovered from COVID-19.

Remarks on this clone: Other nucleotide sequences in the sample specify the same CDR3. The chain is built from TRBV6-5 and TRBJ1-1, with D maybe TRBD1 (6 bases). Germline V gene data show CDR1 as MNHEY and CDR2 as SVGAGI. The V gene lost 5 bases and the J gene lost 5 bases, with 9 bases spanning the gap. The CDR3 has 12 residues. The CDR3 loop reads CASSTRGTEAFF. Here the CDR3 DNA reads TGTGCCAGCAGTACCAGGGGAACTGAAGCTTTCTTT.

In its sample, this clone was seen many times. The chain is built from TRBV24-1 and TRBJ2-2; possibly TRBD2 for D (6 bases). Germline CDR1 KGHDR, CDR2 SFDVKD. The CDR3 totals 15 residues. The V gene lost 3 bases and the J gene lost 3 bases, with 10 bases spanning the gap. CDR3 bases: TGTGCCACCAGTGATGGCGAGCGGGACACCGGGGAGCTGTTTTTT. It yields the protein CATSDGERDTGELFF.

The chain joins TRBV12-3 or TRBV12-4 to TRBJ1-4; 8 bases line up with TRBD1. The CDR3 runs to 12 residues. After removal of 7 bases from V and 8 bases from J, the junction contained 3 bases not matched to a gene. CDR3 protein: CASNRGGEKLFF. DNA of the CDR3: TGTGCCAGCAACAGGGGGGGGGAAAAACTGTTTTTT.

This chain joins TRBV19 and TRBJ2-7; TRBD1 might be the D (7 bases). Germline CDR1 reads LNHDA; CDR2 reads SQIVND (reference sequence). Between the trimmed V and J ends, which lost 5 bases and 5 bases, there was a span of 16 bases. This CDR3 region has 14 residues. CDR3 sequence reads: CASSDHAGGNEQYF. Written as DNA, the CDR3 is TGTGCCAGTAGTGACCACGCAGGGGGGAACGAGCAGTACTTC.

The rearrangement links TRBV3-1 (or the pseudogene TRBV3-2) to TRBJ1-2, with 8 bases lining up with TRBD1. The germline gives CDR1 LGHDT, CDR2 YNNKEL (reference sequence). The CDR3 is 15 amino acids. V shed 4 bases, J shed 6 bases, and the junction held 10 bases outside the gene matches. The CDR3 DNA sequence: TGTGCCAGCAGCCCGCACCGGGACAGGTGGAATGGCTACACCTTC. This sequence encodes CASSPHRDRWNGYTF.

V usage is TRBV29-1 and J usage is TRBJ1-5; 8 bases fit TRBD1. Trimming cost V 6 bases and J 2 bases; bases outside gene matches: 18. CDR1 and CDR2 (germline): SQVTM, ANQGSEA. This CDR3 comprises 18 residues. Here the CDR3 reads CSVAIRQGRGIGNQPQHF. As DNA, the CDR3 is TGCAGCGTCGCCATCAGACAGGGGCGAGGAATTGGCAATCAGCCCCAGCATTTT.

The rearrangement links TRBV7-9 to TRBJ1-4; D not certain. Germline CDR1 reads SEHNR; CDR2 reads FQNEAQ (reference sequence). Trimming pared 6 bases from V and 5 bases from J, leaving 10 bases between. The CDR3 is made up of 13 amino acids. The CDR3 protein is CASSTHGNEKLFF. CDR3 nucleotide sequence: TGTGCCAGCAGTACCCACGGGAATGAAAAACTGTTTTTT.

V is TRBV2 and J is TRBJ2-5; the match to TRBD2 covers 11 bases. The J segment lost 5 bases and the V segment lost 5 bases, leaving 7 bases of the junction unmatched. CDR3 length: 15 amino acids. Per the germline V gene, CDR1 is SNHLY and CDR2 is FYNNEI. Here the CDR3 DNA reads TGTGCCAGCAGTCTCACTAGCGGGAGCCGGGAGACCCAGTACTTC. This sequence encodes CASSLTSGSRETQYF.

The chain carries TRBV5-1 and TRBJ2-2; a possible D gene is TRBD2 (6 bases). The germline CDR1 and CDR2 sequences are SGHRS and YFSETQ. V was shortened by 2 bases and J by 7 bases, with 15 bases between the two germline ends. The CDR3 is 15 residues long. The CDR3: CASSFWQGGNGELFF. The CDR3, as DNA: TGCGCCAGCAGCTTTTGGCAGGGAGGTAACGGGGAGCTGTTTTTT.

Note on this clone: This same CDR3 is encoded by further DNA sequences in the sample. The genes are TRBV12-3 or TRBV12-4 and TRBJ1-5; maybe TRBD1 (6 bases). CDR3 size: 13 residues. V shed 5 bases and J shed 4 bases, with 9 bases lying between them. The CDR3 sequence is CASSPDRNQPQHF. CDR3 bases: TGTGCCAGCAGTCCGGACAGAAATCAGCCCCAGCATTTT.

This chain uses TRBV5-4 with TRBJ1-2; no firm D call. V dropped 2 bases and J dropped 7 bases, with 15 bases sitting between them. This CDR3 has 14 amino acids. Germline values: CDR1 SGHNT, CDR2 YYREEE (reference sequence). This CDR3 is CASSLYRQASGYTF. Written as DNA, the CDR3 is TGTGCCAGCAGCTTATACCGGCAGGCCTCTGGCTACACCTTC. Filled out from reference TRBV5-4 and TRBJ1-2, the complete variable domain reads ETGVTQSPTHLIKTRGQQVTLRCSSQSGHNTVSWYQQALGQGPQFIFQYYREEENGRGNFPPRFSGLQFPNYSSELNVNALELDDSALYLCASSLYRQASGYTFGSGTRLTVV.

Remarks on this clone: One end of the junction does not line up with germline, which may come from a read error. This rearrangement joins TRBV5-8 to TRBJ2-2, with D possibly TRBD2 on 5 matching bases. Germline assignment: CDR1 SGHTS and CDR2 YDEGEE. The CDR3 has 9 amino acids. This CDR3 is CASSPEVAF. The CDR3 nucleotides are TGTGCCAGCAGCCCGGAGGTCGCTTTT.

The chain joins TRBV5-1 to TRBJ1-1; the match to TRBD1 covers 7 bases. Per the germline V gene, CDR1 is SGHRS and CDR2 is YFSETQ. V gave up 2 bases and J gave up 6 bases; unmatched junction bases: 4. CDR3 size: 13 residues. The CDR3 is CASSFDRVAEAFF. For the CDR3, the DNA is TGCGCCAGCAGCTTCGACAGGGTCGCTGAAGCTTTCTTT.

The gene calls are TRBV5-4 and TRBJ2-1, with D unclear. This CDR3 spans 15 amino acids. V dropped 2 bases and J dropped 0 bases, with 9 bases sitting between them. CDR1 and CDR2 (germline): SGHNT, YYREEE (reference sequence). The CDR3 region is CASSFGASSYNEQFF. The CDR3 DNA reads TGTGCCAGCAGCTTTGGCGCTAGCTCCTACAATGAGCAGTTCTTC.

J is TRBJ2-5 and V is TRBV19, with D hard to call. V was pared by 3 bases and J by 3 bases, with 2 bases between. CDR3 size: 11 residues. Germline-derived CDR1 and CDR2 are LNHDA and SQIVND (reference sequence). The CDR3 is CASSIEETQYF. In DNA form, the CDR3 reads TGTGCCAGTAGTATCGAAGAGACCCAGTACTTC.

The rearrangement uses TRBV6-5 and TRBJ2-1; 12 nucleotides agree with TRBD1. The CDR3 is 15 residues long. Germline V gene sequence: CDR1 MNHEY, CDR2 SVGAGI. V lost 2 bases, J lost 8 bases, and 4 bases stayed unmatched. CDR3 sequence: CASSYGTGGVYEQFF. For the CDR3, the DNA is TGTGCCAGCAGTTACGGGACAGGGGGCGTCTATGAGCAGTTCTTC.